This T cell receptor beta chain is from a study of blood T cell repertoires in COVID-19. The CDR3 totals 15 residues. V was shortened by 1 base and J by 1 base, with 10 bases between the two germline ends. From germline, CDR1 is SGHTA and CDR2 FQGNSA. Profiling relied on immunoSEQ multiplex PCR, and the TCRdb table lists in-frame clones only, not all of them. Among about 310,000 clones listed, 89% were seen once. The rearrangement uses TRBV7-2 and TRBJ1-2; TRBD1 is a possible D gene (5 bases). The receptor's source is a middle-aged woman who had recovered from COVID-19. Sequenced material: PBMCs or T cells enriched from blood (not recorded which). CDR3 in amino acids: CASSLGWTSNYGYTF. In DNA form, the CDR3 reads TGTGCCAGCAGCTTAGGATGGACAAGTAACTATGGCTACACCTTC.